This TCR beta chain originates from a study of T-cell reconstitution after alpha-beta-depleted transplantation in children. V lost 5 bases and J lost 8, with 31 bases in between. Germline V gives CDR1 ENHRY, CDR2 SYGVKD. The CDR3 contains 19 residues. This clonotype was found once. For TCRbeta, the library was prepared with unique molecular identifiers. MiXCR was run by TCRdb on the PCR reads, yielding one entry per CDR3 protein. This table has some 530,000 distinct CDR3 sequences, around 12% appearing once. The rearrangement joins TRBV10-3 to TRBJ2-1, with TRBD1 as a possible D gene (5 bases). Specimen: PBMCs from the stem cell graft donor, collected from the stem cell graft. This receptor was identified in a human donor who donated a stem cell graft to a child with combined immunodeficiency. The CDR3 DNA reads TGTGCCATCAGTTCTAACAAACCCAGCCCAGGGTCCCCCTTTCATGAGCAGTTCTTC. It yields the protein CAISSNKPSPGSPFHEQFF.